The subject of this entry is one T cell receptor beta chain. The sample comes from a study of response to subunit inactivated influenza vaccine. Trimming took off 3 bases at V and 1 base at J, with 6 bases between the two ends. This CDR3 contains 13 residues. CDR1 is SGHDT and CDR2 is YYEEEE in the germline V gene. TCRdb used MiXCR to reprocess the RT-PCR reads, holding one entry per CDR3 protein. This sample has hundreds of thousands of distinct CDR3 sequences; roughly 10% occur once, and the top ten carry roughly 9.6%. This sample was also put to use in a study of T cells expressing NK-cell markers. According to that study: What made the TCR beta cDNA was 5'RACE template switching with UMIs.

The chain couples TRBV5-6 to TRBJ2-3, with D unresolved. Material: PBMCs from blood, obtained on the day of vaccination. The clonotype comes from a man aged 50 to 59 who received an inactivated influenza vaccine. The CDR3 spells CASSSWRTDTQYF. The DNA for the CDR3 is TGTGCCAGCAGCTCTTGGCGCACAGATACGCAGTATTTT.